These 10 T cell receptor beta chains share one sample of origin, sequenced in a study of T cells in localized non-small cell lung cancer. Some clones are missing from TCRdb's copy, which holds only in-frame ones; the method was immunoSEQ multiplex PCR. This table holds around 1,800 clones, about 30% found once. Sequenced material: normal lung tissue next to the tumor, taken before any cancer treatment. These receptors all stem from a woman aged 40-75 years with stage I lung adenocarcinoma.

The V and J genes are TRBV14 and TRBJ2-2; 8 positions match TRBD1. Germline values: CDR1 SGHDN, CDR2 FVKESK. Trimming removed 1 base from V and 0 bases from J; junction bases left unmatched: 4. CDR3 length: 17 residues. CDR3: CASSQGTGSANTGELFF. The CDR3 DNA sequence: TGTGCCAGCAGCCAAGGGACAGGGTCGGCGAACACCGGGGAGCTGTTTTTT. Variable domain in full (rest from reference TRBV14 and TRBJ2-2): EAGVTQFPSHSVIEKGQTVTLRCDPISGHDNLYWYRRVMGKEIKFLLHFVKESKQDESGMPNNRFLAERTGGTYSTLKVQPAELEDSGVYFCASSQGTGSANTGELFFGEGSRLTVL.

The chain joins TRBV30 to TRBJ2-2; 7 nucleotides agree with TRBD1. Germline values: CDR1 GTSNPN, CDR2 SVGIG (reference sequence). V gave up 2 bases and J gave up 8 bases; unmatched junction bases: 5. This CDR3 contains 13 residues. The CDR3 region is CAWSLTGVGELFF. The CDR3 DNA follows: TGTGCCTGGAGTCTCACAGGGGTGGGGGAGCTGTTTTTT.

This clone came up a few times. This chain uses TRBV11-3 with TRBJ2-5; TRBD1 matches 10 bases. The CDR3 spans 15 residues. V gave up 5 bases and J gave up 3 bases; unmatched junction bases: 6. Germline V gene lookup returns CDR1 SGHNT and CDR2 YENEEA. CDR3 in amino acids: CASSPLGTGEETQYF. The CDR3 nucleotides are TGTGCCAGCAGCCCACTCGGGACAGGGGAAGAGACCCAGTACTTC.

In its sample, this clone ranks as large. This chain joins TRBV6-8 and TRBJ2-7, with 10 positions matching TRBD2. From germline, CDR1 is MNHGY and CDR2 SAAAGT. V dropped 5 bases and J dropped 6; count of bases not matched to a gene: 7. The CDR3 covers 14 residues. CDR3 residues: CASSGLAASAEQYF. CDR3 DNA sequence: TGTGCCAGCAGTGGACTAGCGGCCTCAGCCGAGCAGTACTTC.

This clone was seen more than once but under ten times. The V call is TRBV11-3, the J call TRBJ1-5; tentative D call: TRBD1 (6 bases). This CDR3 contains 15 residues. Germline-derived CDR1 and CDR2 are SGHNT and YENEEA. V lost 3 bases and J 0 bases, leaving 9 bases between the germline ends. The CDR3 spells CASSFLDSSNQPQHF. The CDR3 nucleotides read TGTGCCAGCAGCTTCCTGGACAGTAGCAATCAGCCCCAGCATTTT.

This clone has just a few counts. The chain links TRBV6-8 to TRBJ1-2, with D unclear. V lost 5 bases and J 4 bases, leaving 17 bases between the germline ends. The CDR3 is 15 amino acids. CDR1 and CDR2 (germline): MNHGY, SAAAGT. The CDR3 spells CASSATDRVGYGYTF. The CDR3 region has the DNA TGTGCCAGCAGTGCTACGGACCGCGTCGGCTATGGCTACACCTTC.

The genes are TRBV18 and TRBJ2-1; 7 positions match TRBD2. The germline V gene encodes CDR1 KGHSH and CDR2 LQKENI. Trimming took 4 bases from V and 0 from J; bases not matched to a gene: 3. The CDR3 length is 15 residues. The CDR3 DNA is TGTGCCAGCTCACTCAGGACTAGCTCCTACAATGAGCAGTTCTTC. This codes for CASSLRTSSYNEQFF.

The chain combines TRBV6-8 with TRBJ2-7; TRBD1 aligns across 7 bases. The CDR3 runs to 13 residues. V shed 5 bases, J shed 3 bases, and the junction held 4 bases outside the gene matches. Germline CDR1 is MNHGY and CDR2 is SAAAGT. The CDR3 DNA sequence: TGTGCCAGCAGTAGGGACAGCCTCTACGAGCAGTACTTC. Translated, it gives CASSRDSLYEQYF.

CDR3 amino acids: CASSIAGVGGGELFF. DNA of the CDR3: TGTGCCAGTAGTATCGCCGGGGTAGGGGGCGGGGAGCTGTTTTTT. V usage is TRBV19 and J usage is TRBJ2-2; tentatively, D is TRBD1 (6 bases). This CDR3 spans 15 amino acids. The V gene's germline CDR1 is LNHDA and CDR2 SQIVND (reference sequence). The V end lost 3 bases, the J end lost 7 bases, and 15 bases lay between the germline ends.

This clone was counted between two and nine times. The chain is built from TRBV6-8 and TRBJ1-3; 7 bases are shared with TRBD1. Germline values: CDR1 MNHGY, CDR2 SAAAGT. V gave up 5 bases and J gave up 4 bases; unmatched junction bases: 8. The length of the CDR3 is 15 residues. The CDR3 bases are TGTGCCAGCAGTGATCCGTCAGGGGGGGGAAACACCATATATTTT. Translated, it gives CASSDPSGGGNTIYF.